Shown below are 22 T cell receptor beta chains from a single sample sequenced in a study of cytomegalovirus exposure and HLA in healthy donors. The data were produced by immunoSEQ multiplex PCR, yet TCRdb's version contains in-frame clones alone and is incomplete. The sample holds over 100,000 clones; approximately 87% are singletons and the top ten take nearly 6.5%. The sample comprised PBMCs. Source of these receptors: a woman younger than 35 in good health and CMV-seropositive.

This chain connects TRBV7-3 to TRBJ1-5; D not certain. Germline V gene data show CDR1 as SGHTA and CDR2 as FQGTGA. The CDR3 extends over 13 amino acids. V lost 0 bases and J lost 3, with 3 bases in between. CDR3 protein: CASSLTLNQPQHF. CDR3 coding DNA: TGTGCCAGCAGCTTAACTCTCAATCAGCCCCAGCATTTT.

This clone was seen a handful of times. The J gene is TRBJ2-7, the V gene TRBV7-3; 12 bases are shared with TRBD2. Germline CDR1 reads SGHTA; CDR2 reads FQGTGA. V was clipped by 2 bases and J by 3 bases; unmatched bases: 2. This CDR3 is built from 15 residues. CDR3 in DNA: TGTGCCAGCAGCTTACTAGCGGGGGGGTTCTACGAGCAGTACTTC. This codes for CASSLLAGGFYEQYF.

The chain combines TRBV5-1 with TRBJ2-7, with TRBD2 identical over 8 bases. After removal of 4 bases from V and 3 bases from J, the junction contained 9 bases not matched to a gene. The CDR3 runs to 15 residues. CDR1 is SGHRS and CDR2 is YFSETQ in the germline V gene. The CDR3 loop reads CASSRSGTRSYEQYF. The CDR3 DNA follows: TGCGCCAGCAGCAGATCCGGGACTAGGAGCTACGAGCAGTACTTC.

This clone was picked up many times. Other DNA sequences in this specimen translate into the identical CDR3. Here the CDR3 reads CASSLERGPTDTQYF. CDR3 nucleotides: TGCGCCAGCAGCTTAGAGCGGGGGCCCACAGATACGCAGTATTTT. This chain connects TRBV5-1 to TRBJ2-3; the match to TRBD2 covers 8 bases. The trim removed 2 bases at V and 2 bases at J, leaving 4 bases unmatched. The CDR3 totals 15 residues. CDR1 SGHRS and CDR2 YFSETQ come from the germline V gene.

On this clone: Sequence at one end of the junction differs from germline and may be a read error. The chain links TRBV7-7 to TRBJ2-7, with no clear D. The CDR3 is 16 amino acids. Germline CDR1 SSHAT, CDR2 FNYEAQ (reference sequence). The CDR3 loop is CASSLGALRDSYEQYF. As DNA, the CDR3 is TGTGCTAGCAGCTTAGGAGCCCTCCGAGACTCCTACGAGCAGTACTTC.

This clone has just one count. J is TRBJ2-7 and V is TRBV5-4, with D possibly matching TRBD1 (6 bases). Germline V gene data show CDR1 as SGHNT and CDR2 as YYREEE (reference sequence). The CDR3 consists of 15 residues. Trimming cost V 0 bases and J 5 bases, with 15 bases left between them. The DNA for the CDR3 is TGTGCCAGCAGCTTGGACGGACAGAGATTCGACGAGCAGTACTTC. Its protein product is CASSLDGQRFDEQYF.

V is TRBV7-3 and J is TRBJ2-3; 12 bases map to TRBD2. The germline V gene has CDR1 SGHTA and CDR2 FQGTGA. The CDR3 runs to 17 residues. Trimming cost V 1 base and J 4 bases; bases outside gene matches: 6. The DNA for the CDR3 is TGTGCCAGCAGCTTAAAGGCTAGCGGGGGGGCGGCAGATACGCAGTATTTT. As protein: CASSLKASGGAADTQYF.

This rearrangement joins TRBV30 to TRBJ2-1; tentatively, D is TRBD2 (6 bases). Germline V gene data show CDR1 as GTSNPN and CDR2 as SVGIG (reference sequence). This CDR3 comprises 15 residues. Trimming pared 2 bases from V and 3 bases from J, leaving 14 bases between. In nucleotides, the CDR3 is TGTGCCTGGAGTCCCAGCGCGGGGTACTACAATGAGCAGTTCTTC. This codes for CAWSPSAGYYNEQFF.

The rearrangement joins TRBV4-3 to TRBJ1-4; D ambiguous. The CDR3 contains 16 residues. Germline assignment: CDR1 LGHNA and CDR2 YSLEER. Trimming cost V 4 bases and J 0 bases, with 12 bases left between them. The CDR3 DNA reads TGCGCCAGCAGCCCCAGGTTTATGGCAACTAATGAAAAACTGTTTTTT. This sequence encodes CASSPRFMATNEKLFF.

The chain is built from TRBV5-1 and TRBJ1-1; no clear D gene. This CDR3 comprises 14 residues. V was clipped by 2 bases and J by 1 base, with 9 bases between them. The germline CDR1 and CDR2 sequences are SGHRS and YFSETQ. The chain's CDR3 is CASSFEDTNTEAFF. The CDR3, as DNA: TGCGCCAGCAGCTTCGAAGACACGAACACTGAAGCTTTCTTT.

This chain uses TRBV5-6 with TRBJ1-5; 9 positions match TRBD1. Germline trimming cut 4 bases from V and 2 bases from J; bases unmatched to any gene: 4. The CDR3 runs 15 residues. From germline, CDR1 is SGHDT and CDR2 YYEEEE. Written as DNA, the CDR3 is TGTGCCAGCAGCCGAGGGACAGGGCGCAATCAGCCCCAGCATTTT. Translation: CASSRGTGRNQPQHF.

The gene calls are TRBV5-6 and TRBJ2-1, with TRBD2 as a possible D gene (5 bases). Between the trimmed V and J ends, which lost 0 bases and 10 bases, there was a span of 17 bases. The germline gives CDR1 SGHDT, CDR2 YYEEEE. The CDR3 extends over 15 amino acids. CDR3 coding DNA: TGTGCCAGCAGCTTGGCCACTAGGGTCCGTATGGAGCAGTTCTTC. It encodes CASSLATRVRMEQFF.

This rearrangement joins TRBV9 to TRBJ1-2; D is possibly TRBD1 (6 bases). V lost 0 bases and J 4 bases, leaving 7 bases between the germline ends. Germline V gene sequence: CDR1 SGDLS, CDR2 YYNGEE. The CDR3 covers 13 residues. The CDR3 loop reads CASSVVDSYGYTF. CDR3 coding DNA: TGTGCCAGCAGCGTAGTGGACAGCTATGGCTACACCTTC.

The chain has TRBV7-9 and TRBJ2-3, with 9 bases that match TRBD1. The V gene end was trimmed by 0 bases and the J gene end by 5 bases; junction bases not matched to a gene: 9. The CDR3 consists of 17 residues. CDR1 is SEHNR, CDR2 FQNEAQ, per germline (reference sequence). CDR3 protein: CASSLALSGQGRDTQYF. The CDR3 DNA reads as TGTGCCAGCAGCTTAGCGCTATCGGGACAGGGAAGAGATACGCAGTATTTT.

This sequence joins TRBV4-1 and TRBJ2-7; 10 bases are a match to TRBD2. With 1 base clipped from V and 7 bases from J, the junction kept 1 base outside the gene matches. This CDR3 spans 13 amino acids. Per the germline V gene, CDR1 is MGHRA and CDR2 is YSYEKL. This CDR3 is CASSQGLAGEQYF. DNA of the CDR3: TGCGCCAGCAGCCAAGGACTAGCGGGTGAGCAGTACTTC.

The CDR3 nucleotides read TGTGCCAGTGGAATGGGGAGCTCTGGAAACACCATATATTTT. Amino acids: CASGMGSSGNTIYF. This rearrangement joins TRBV19 to TRBJ1-3; D is uncertain. The CDR3 is 14 amino acids. The V gene lost 8 bases and the J gene lost 0 bases, with 11 bases spanning the gap. Germline V gene lookup returns CDR1 LNHDA and CDR2 SQIVND (reference sequence). The full variable domain, its missing parts supplied by reference TRBV19 and TRBJ1-3, is DGGITQSPKYLFRKEGQNVTLSCEQNLNHDAMYWYRQDPGQGLRLIYYSQIVNDFQKGDIAEGYSVSREKKESFPLTVTSAQKNPTAFYLCASGMGSSGNTIYFGEGSWLTVV.

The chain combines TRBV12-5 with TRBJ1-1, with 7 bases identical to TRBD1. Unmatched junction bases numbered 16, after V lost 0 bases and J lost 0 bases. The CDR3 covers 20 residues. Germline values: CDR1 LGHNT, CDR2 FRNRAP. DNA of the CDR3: TGTGCTAGTGGTTTGGTCCAGAAAACAGGGGAAACACCAATGAACACTGAAGCTTTCTTT. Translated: CASGLVQKTGETPMNTEAFF.

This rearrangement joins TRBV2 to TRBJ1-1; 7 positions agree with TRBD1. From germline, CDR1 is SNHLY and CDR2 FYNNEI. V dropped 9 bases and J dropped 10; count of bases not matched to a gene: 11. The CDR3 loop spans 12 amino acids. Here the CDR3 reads CASTGEALLAFF. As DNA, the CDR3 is TGTGCCAGTACAGGGGAAGCGCTCCTAGCTTTCTTT. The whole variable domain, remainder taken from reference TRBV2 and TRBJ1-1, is EPEVTQTPSHQVTQMGQEVILRCVPISNHLYFYWYRQILGQKVEFLVSFYNNEISEKSEIFDDQFSVERPDGSNFTLKIRSTKLEDSAMYFCASTGEALLAFFGQGTRLTVV.

For the CDR3, the DNA is TGTGCCAGCAGCCTACGGACAGGGCGTTTGGGCAATGAGCAGTTCTTC. Translated, it gives CASSLRTGRLGNEQFF. The V gene is TRBV7-8, the J gene TRBJ2-1, with 8 bases aligning to TRBD1. The V gene's germline CDR1 is SGHVS and CDR2 FQNEAQ. The CDR3 has 16 residues. V dropped 5 bases and J dropped 6; count of bases not matched to a gene: 12.

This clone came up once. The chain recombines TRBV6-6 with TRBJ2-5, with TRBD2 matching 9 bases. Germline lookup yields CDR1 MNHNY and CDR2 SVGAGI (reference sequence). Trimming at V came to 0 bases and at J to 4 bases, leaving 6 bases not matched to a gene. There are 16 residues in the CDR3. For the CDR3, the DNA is TGTGCCAGCAGTTACTCCCTAGCGGGAAGGGGAGAGACCCAGTACTTC. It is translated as CASSYSLAGRGETQYF.

The CDR3 loop is CASSLLRGFTDTQYF. CDR3 DNA sequence: TGTGCCAGCAGCCTCCTGCGGGGATTCACAGATACGCAGTATTTT. The chain uses TRBV7-9 and TRBJ2-3, with a possible D match to TRBD2 (6 bases). This CDR3 comprises 15 residues. The V end lost 5 bases, the J end lost 2 bases, and 14 bases lay between the germline ends. Germline lookup yields CDR1 SEHNR and CDR2 FQNEAQ (reference sequence).

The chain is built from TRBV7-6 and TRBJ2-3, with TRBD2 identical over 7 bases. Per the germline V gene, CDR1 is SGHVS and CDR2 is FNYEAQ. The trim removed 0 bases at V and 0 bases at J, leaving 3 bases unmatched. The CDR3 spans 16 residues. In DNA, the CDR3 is TGTGCCAGCAGCTTAGCCGGCGGGGGAAGCACAGATACGCAGTATTTT. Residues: CASSLAGGGSTDTQYF.